The present entry profiles one TCR beta chain with its context. TCRdb's copy holds only in-frame clones and misses some; the assay was immunoSEQ multiplex PCR. The sample lists under 400,000 clones; over 75% were seen once. This sample is part of a study of cytomegalovirus exposure and HLA in healthy donors. Germline V gene sequence: CDR1 MDHEN, CDR2 SYDVKM. V shed 5 bases and J shed 6 bases, with 9 bases lying between them. CDR3 length equals 12 residues. Sequences were obtained from PBMCs. This TCR derives from a man aged 25 to 40 in good health and CMV-seronegative. The chain is built from TRBV28 and TRBJ2-3, with no clear D. The CDR3 region has the DNA TGTGCCAGCAGTACCGACACGGATACGCAGTATTTT. This encodes CASSTDTDTQYF.